This T cell receptor beta chain was observed in a study of early T cells in non-severe SARS-CoV-2 infection. Overall study context: Unpaired chains resulted from sequencing bulk RNA of unsorted whole blood. Study results and caveats: Using VDJdb, the matching emphasized anti-spike CD8 responses while missing private and CD4 specificities.

Deletions cut 7 bases from V and 3 bases from J, with 11 bases between. This CDR3 is 12 amino acids long. Germline CDR1 reads SQVTM; CDR2 reads ANQGSEA. In the case of this clonotype: The antigen is undetermined.

One entry per CDR3 protein, called by TCRdb with MiXCR from the 5' RACE reads. Of under 100,000 distinct CDR3 sequences in the sample, roughly an eighth were seen once. J is TRBJ2-3 and V is TRBV29-1; D gene unclear. This sequence originates from an adult who was a healthcare worker with PCR-confirmed SARS-CoV-2 infection or an uninfected control (not recorded which). What was sequenced was whole blood. CDR3 loop: CSAQVTTDTQYF. The CDR3, as DNA: TGCAGCGCGCAAGTCACGACAGATACGCAGTATTTT.